The 20 T cell receptor beta chains reported below all come from one sample, sequenced in a study of T cells in Graves' hyperthyroidism and ophthalmopathy. TCR beta CDR3 region amplification was performed from RNA transcripts. HTBI primers were the set used in a first-round RT-PCR of the TCR CDR3. One entry per CDR3 protein, called by TCRdb with MiXCR from the multiplex PCR reads. The data hold under 800,000 distinct CDR3 sequences, with 14% observed a single time. Sequencing was done on a sample of blood. The receptor source for this set is a woman aged 18-29 years with Graves' hyperthyroidism.

This clonotype was found many times. The rearrangement uses TRBV24-1 and TRBJ1-1; D might be TRBD1 (6 bases). The V end lost 6 bases, the J end lost 1 base, and 11 bases lay between the germline ends. This CDR3 region has 14 residues. Looked up from germline, CDR1 is KGHDR and CDR2 is SFDVKD. Written as DNA, the CDR3 is TGTGCCACCAGTCAGGGACACTCGAACACTGAAGCTTTCTTT. Its translation: CATSQGHSNTEAFF.

V and J are TRBV3-1 and TRBJ2-3; D gene uncertain. Between the trimmed V and J ends, which lost 2 bases and 4 bases, there was a span of 10 bases. The CDR3 is 14 amino acids. Germline CDR1 is LGHDT and CDR2 is YNNKEL (reference sequence). The CDR3 here is CASSQQALPDTQYF. The CDR3, as DNA: TGTGCCAGCAGCCAACAAGCCCTCCCAGATACGCAGTATTTT.

In this sample, this clonotype turned up a few times. V gene TRBV5-1 combines with J gene TRBJ2-3; D is unclear. The CDR3 totals 14 residues. V was cut by 0 bases and J by 4 bases, with 9 bases left in between. Germline CDR1 reads SGHRS; CDR2 reads YFSETQ. CDR3 loop: CASSLGSTADTQYF. DNA for the CDR3: TGCGCCAGCAGCTTGGGCAGCACGGCAGATACGCAGTATTTT.

This clonotype appeared a few times. The J gene is TRBJ2-3, the V gene TRBV9; no firm D call. V lost 3 bases to trimming and J lost 8 bases, with 16 bases between them. The CDR3 length is 14 residues. Germline V gene lookup returns CDR1 SGDLS and CDR2 YYNGEE. The CDR3 DNA sequence: TGTGCCAGCAGCGGGCCTAATACGGACGGTACGCAGTATTTT. Translating gives CASSGPNTDGTQYF.

This clonotype was seen at least ten times. This chain joins TRBV11-2 and TRBJ2-5; TRBD2 matches at 7 bases. The CDR3 sequence is 16 residues long. Looked up from germline, CDR1 is SGHAT and CDR2 is FQNNGV. V lost 5 bases and J lost 8; bases outside the gene matches: 17. The CDR3 protein is CASSLRTSRGQGTQYF. As DNA, the CDR3 is TGTGCCAGCAGCCTCCGGACTAGTCGGGGCCAAGGAACCCAGTACTTC.

This clonotype was seen a handful of times. This rearrangement joins TRBV7-2 to TRBJ2-6, with 8 bases fitting TRBD2. The CDR3 runs 20 residues. The V and J ends lost 5 bases and 4 bases, in that order; junction bases with no gene match: 19. Per the germline V gene, CDR1 is SGHTA and CDR2 is FQGNSA. CDR3 loop: CASSADGTRWLLAGANVLTF. The CDR3 DNA follows: TGTGCCAGCAGCGCCGACGGGACTAGATGGTTATTAGCAGGGGCCAACGTCCTGACTTTC.

A note on this clonotype: This may stem from a read error, because a much larger clone lies one nucleotide away. The genes are TRBV4-1 and TRBJ2-7, with D maybe TRBD1 (7 bases). Germline CDR1 is MGHRA and CDR2 is YSYEKL. The CDR3 runs 15 residues. CDR3 bases: TGCGCCGGCAGCCTGTGGGGCAGGGGGGACTACGAGCAGTACTTC. It encodes CAGSLWGRGDYEQYF.

This clonotype was detected only a few times. The CDR3 loop reads CASSQARGHTEAFF. CDR3 nucleotide sequence: TGTGCCAGCAGCCAAGCCAGGGGCCATACTGAAGCTTTCTTT. The chain is built from TRBV14 and TRBJ1-1; possibly TRBD1 for D (6 bases). Germline loops: CDR1 SGHDN, CDR2 FVKESK. Trimming pared 1 base from V and 5 bases from J, leaving 11 bases between. The CDR3 is 14 amino acids.

The J gene is TRBJ1-3, the V gene TRBV11-3, with unresolved D. Trimming stripped 5 bases from V and 0 bases from J, with 14 bases between. The CDR3 sequence is 16 residues long. Per germline, CDR1 SGHNT and CDR2 YENEEA. The CDR3 nucleotides are TGTGCCAGCAGCGAGCAACAGTTTCTCTCTGGAAACACCATATATTTT. It yields the protein CASSEQQFLSGNTIYF.

In its sample, this clonotype was seen many times. The rearrangement links TRBV13 to TRBJ1-2, with a weak D call TRBD1 (5 bases). Deletions cut 2 bases from V and 2 bases from J, with 12 bases between. Germline values: CDR1 PRHDT, CDR2 FYEKMQ (reference sequence). The CDR3 consists of 15 residues. In nucleotides, the CDR3 is TGTGCCAGCAGCTTAAAGGGGACGCCGAACTATGGCTACACCTTC. This gives the protein CASSLKGTPNYGYTF.

The chain has TRBV11-2 and TRBJ2-3, with 7 bases matching TRBD2. Germline V CDR1 and CDR2: SGHAT, FQNNGV. This CDR3 has 15 residues. With 3 bases clipped from V and 4 bases from J, the junction kept 7 bases outside the gene matches. CDR3 DNA: TGTGCCAGCAGCTTCAGCGGGATTGGCGCAGATACGCAGTATTTT. Translation gives CASSFSGIGADTQYF. Full variable domain (rest looked up from reference TRBV11-2 and TRBJ2-3): EAGVAQSPRYKIIEKRQSVAFWCNPISGHATLYWYQQILGQGPKLLIQFQNNGVVDDSQLPKDRFSAERLKGVDSTLKIQPAKLEDSAVYLCASSFSGIGADTQYFGPGTRLTVL.

This clonotype was seen ten or more times. The rearrangement joins TRBV20-1 to TRBJ2-5; the D gene is possibly TRBD2 (6 bases). CDR1 is DFQATT, CDR2 SNEGSKA, per germline (reference sequence). The CDR3 length is 14 residues. V lost 0 bases, J lost 4 bases, and 12 bases lay in between. CDR3 loop: CSARDDGGGETQYF. CDR3 bases: TGCAGTGCTAGAGATGACGGGGGTGGAGAGACCCAGTACTTC.

This clonotype came up a few times. V and J are TRBV28 and TRBJ2-6, with D uncertain. The CDR3 has 17 residues. CDR1 MDHEN and CDR2 SYDVKM come from the germline V gene. V was trimmed by 2 bases and J by 1 base, leaving 12 bases between them. The CDR3 loop is CASSLLVPGSGANVLTF. The DNA of the CDR3 is TGTGCCAGCAGTTTACTGGTCCCCGGGTCTGGGGCCAACGTCCTGACTTTC.

The chain joins TRBV6-5 to TRBJ2-1; the D gene could be TRBD1 or TRBD2 (5 bases each). The V end was cut by 0 bases, the J end by 9 bases, with 12 bases between. From germline, CDR1 is MNHEY and CDR2 SVGAGI. The length of the CDR3 is 14 residues. The chain's CDR3 is CASSYSRGSGEQFF. The CDR3, as DNA: TGTGCCAGCAGTTACTCGAGGGGTAGTGGTGAGCAGTTCTTC.

As DNA, the CDR3 is TGTGCCAGCAGCTCAAACAGGGGTATGAACACTGAAGCTTTCTTT. It is translated as CASSSNRGMNTEAFF. The chain uses TRBV11-2 and TRBJ1-1; TRBD1 agrees at 7 bases. Germline assignment: CDR1 SGHAT and CDR2 FQNNGV. Trimming took 4 bases from V and 0 from J; bases not matched to a gene: 5. The CDR3 runs to 15 residues.

The sample holds many counts of this clonotype. The V and J genes are TRBV20-1 and TRBJ2-1; 9 bases agree with TRBD2. The junction had 12 bases not matched to a gene; V was cut back by 1 base and J by 5 bases. This CDR3 region has 17 residues. The germline gives CDR1 DFQATT, CDR2 SNEGSKA (reference sequence). CDR3 region: CSARGYTGLATNNEQFF. Written as DNA, the CDR3 is TGCAGTGCTAGAGGCTATACGGGACTAGCCACCAACAATGAGCAGTTCTTC.

This clonotype was seen repeatedly, ten times or more. The rearrangement links TRBV28 to TRBJ2-3; D unresolved. The length of the CDR3 is 13 residues. Germline CDR1 MDHEN, CDR2 SYDVKM. V lost 3 bases to trimming and J lost 10 bases, with 14 bases between them. The chain's CDR3 is CASSFPKKVAQYF. CDR3 DNA: TGTGCCAGCAGTTTCCCCAAGAAAGTGGCGCAGTATTTT.

The rearrangement uses TRBV18 and TRBJ2-1; D is possibly TRBD2 (5 bases). V was trimmed by 3 bases and J by 5 bases, leaving 17 bases between them. Germline V gene lookup returns CDR1 KGHSH and CDR2 LQKENI. The CDR3 covers 16 residues. The CDR3 coding sequence is TGTGCCAGCTCACCCGGACCACACTTGAGGGACAATGAGCAGTTCTTC. Amino acid sequence: CASSPGPHLRDNEQFF.

This clonotype was observed many times. V gene TRBV7-9 combines with J gene TRBJ2-5, with D perhaps matching TRBD1 or TRBD2 (6 bases each). This CDR3 is 13 amino acids long. Germline V gene data show CDR1 as SEHNR and CDR2 as FQNEAQ (reference sequence). The V and J ends lost 8 bases and 4 bases respectively, with 14 bases between them. The CDR3 here is CASLRGQVETQYF. The CDR3, as DNA: TGTGCCAGCCTTCGGGGGCAGGTAGAGACCCAGTACTTC.

The chain combines TRBV7-9 with TRBJ2-6; the D is unclear. The V end lost 10 bases, the J end lost 2 bases, and 15 bases lay between the germline ends. Germline CDR1 SEHNR, CDR2 FQNEAQ (reference sequence). This CDR3 has 15 amino acids. The CDR3 DNA follows: TGTGCCACCACCCGCGCTGAAACTGGGGCCAACGTCCTGACTTTC. It translates to CATTRAETGANVLTF.